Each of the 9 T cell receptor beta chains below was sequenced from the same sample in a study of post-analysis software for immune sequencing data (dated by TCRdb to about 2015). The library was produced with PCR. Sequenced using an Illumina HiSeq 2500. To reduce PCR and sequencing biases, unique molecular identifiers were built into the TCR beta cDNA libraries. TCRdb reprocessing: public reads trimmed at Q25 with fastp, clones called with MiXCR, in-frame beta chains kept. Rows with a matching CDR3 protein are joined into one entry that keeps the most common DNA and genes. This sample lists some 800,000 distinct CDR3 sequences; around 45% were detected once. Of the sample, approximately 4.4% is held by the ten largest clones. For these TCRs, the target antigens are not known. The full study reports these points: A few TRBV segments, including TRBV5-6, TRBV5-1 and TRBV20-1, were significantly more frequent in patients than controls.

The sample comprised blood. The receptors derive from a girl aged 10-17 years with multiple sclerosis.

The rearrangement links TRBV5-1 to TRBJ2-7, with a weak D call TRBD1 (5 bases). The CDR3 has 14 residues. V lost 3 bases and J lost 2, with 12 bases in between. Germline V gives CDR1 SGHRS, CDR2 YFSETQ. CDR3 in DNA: TGCGCCAGCAGCTCAGCCAGGGTCCCCTACGAGCAGTACTTC. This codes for CASSSARVPYEQYF.

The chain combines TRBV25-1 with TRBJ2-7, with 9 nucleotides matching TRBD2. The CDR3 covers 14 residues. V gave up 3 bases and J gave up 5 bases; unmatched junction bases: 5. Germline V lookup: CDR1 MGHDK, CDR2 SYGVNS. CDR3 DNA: TGTGCCAGCAGTGATAGCGGGAGCGTCGACGAGCAGTACTTC. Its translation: CASSDSGSVDEQYF.

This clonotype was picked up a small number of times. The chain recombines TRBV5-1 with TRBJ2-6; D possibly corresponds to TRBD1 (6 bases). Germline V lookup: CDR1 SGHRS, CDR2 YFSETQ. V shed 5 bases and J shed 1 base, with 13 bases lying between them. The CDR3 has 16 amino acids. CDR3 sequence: CASRLLQGSGANVLTF. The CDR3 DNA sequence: TGCGCCAGCAGACTCTTACAGGGTTCTGGGGCCAACGTCCTGACTTTC.

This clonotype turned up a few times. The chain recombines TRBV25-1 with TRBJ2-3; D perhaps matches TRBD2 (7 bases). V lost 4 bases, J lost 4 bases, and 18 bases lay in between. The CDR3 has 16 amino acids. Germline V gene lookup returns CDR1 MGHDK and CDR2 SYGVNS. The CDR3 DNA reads TGTGCCAGCAGTGGTGTCGGGGGGCGTACCGCAGATACGCAGTATTTT. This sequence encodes CASSGVGGRTADTQYF.

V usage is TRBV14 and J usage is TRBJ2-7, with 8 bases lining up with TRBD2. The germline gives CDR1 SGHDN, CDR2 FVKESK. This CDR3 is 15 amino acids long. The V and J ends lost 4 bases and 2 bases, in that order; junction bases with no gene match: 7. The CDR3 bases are TGTGCCAGCAGCCCCGTGGCGGGGGGCCCCTACGAGCAGTACTTC. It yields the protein CASSPVAGGPYEQYF.

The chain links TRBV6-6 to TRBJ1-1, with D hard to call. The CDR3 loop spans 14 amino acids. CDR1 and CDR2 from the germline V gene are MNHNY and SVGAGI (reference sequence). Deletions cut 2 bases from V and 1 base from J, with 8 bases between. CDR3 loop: CASSYGRANTEAFF. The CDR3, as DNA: TGTGCCAGCAGTTACGGGAGGGCGAACACTGAAGCTTTCTTT.

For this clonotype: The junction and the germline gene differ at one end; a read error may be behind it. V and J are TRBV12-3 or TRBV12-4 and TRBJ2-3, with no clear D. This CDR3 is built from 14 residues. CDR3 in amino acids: CASSPQHRPDMQYF. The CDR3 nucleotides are TGTGCCAGCAGTCCCCAGCACCGGCCAGATATGCAGTATTTT.

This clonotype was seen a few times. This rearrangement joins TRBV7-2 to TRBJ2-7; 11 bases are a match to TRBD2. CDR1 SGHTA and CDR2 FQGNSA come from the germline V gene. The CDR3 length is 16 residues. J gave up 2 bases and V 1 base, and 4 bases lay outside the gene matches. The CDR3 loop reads CASSLGYSGRAYEQYF. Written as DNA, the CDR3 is TGTGCCAGCAGCTTAGGTTATAGCGGGAGGGCCTACGAGCAGTACTTC.

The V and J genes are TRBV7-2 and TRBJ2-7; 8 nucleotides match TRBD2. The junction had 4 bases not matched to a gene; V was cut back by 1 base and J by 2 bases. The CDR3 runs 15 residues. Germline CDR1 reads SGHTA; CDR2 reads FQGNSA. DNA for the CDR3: TGTGCCAGCAGCTTAGGGGGACTAGATCCCTACGAGCAGTACTTC. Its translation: CASSLGGLDPYEQYF.